In its sample, the clone carrying this T cell receptor beta chain was seen a few times. Its antigen is still unknown. These data originate in a study of beta chain features in type 1 diabetes. Study at large: What patients shared with healthy donors was a similar profile of age, gender and cell yields.

Sorting of CD4+ naive, central memory, regulatory and stem cell-like memory cells was performed via CD45RO/CCR7/CD25/CD127/CD95/CD27. Sorted populations were all over 98% pure. Expressed TCRB transcripts got sequenced, as all isolated RNA was reverse transcribed. Assay: immunoSEQ multiplex PCR; the TCRdb copy retains only in-frame clones and omits some. The profile shows some 230,000 clones, over 8.5% of them singletons. Study-wide results and limits: There were fewer insertions and more deletions at the VDJ junctions of type 1 diabetes patients.

With V trimmed by 4 bases and J by 5 bases, 6 bases remained unmatched. This CDR3 comprises 14 residues. Germline CDR1 reads SGHTA; CDR2 reads FQGTGA. The V gene is TRBV7-3, the J gene TRBJ2-7; 9 nucleotides agree with TRBD1. Sequences were obtained from naive CD4+ T cells from blood. This receptor was taken from a woman aged 18-29 years in good health. CDR3 nucleotide sequence: TGTGCCAGCAGCTCCGGGACAGGGAAAAACGAGCAGTACTTC. This gives the protein CASSSGTGKNEQYF.